This TCR beta chain was sequenced during a study of shared clonotypes between healthy human individuals. Across the study: CD8 memory received one plate per donor, CD8 naive two, CD4 memory three and CD4 naive three. Overall study results and limits: Rarefaction curves obtained for sorted subsets showed sequencing incomplete despite large depth.

A word on this clone: Its cognate antigen is unknown.

The V gene lost 1 base and the J gene lost 9 bases, with 10 bases spanning the gap. The CDR3 length is 13 residues. Germline CDR1 and CDR2: SGHAT and FQNNGV. Produced via immunoSEQ multiplex PCR; TCRdb's table is partial and in-frame only. The sample shows approximately 1,000,000 clones, approximately 80% of them seen only once. J is TRBJ2-1 and V is TRBV11-2; D might be TRBD2 (5 bases). Sequences were obtained from memory CD4+ T cells from PBMCs. Documented subset: CD45RA-negative fraction. The receptor's source is a man younger than 35 in good health. Some clones in this sample may be carry-over from other donors' samples. The CDR3 loop is CASSLAGMGEQFF. The CDR3 nucleotides read TGTGCCAGCAGCTTAGCGGGGATGGGTGAGCAGTTCTTC.